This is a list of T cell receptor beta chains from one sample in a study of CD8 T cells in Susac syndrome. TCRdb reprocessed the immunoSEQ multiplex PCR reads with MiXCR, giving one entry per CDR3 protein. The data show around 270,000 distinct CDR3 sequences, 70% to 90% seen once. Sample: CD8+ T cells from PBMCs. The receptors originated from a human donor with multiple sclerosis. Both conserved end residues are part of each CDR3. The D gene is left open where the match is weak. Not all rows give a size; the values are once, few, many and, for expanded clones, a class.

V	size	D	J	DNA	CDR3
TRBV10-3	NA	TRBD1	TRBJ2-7	TGTGCCATCAGTGAGGTCGAGACAGGGACCTACGAGCAGTACTTC	CAISEVETGTYEQYF
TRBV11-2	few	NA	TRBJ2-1	TGTGCCAGCAGCTTACATGAGCAGTTCTTC	CASSLHEQFF
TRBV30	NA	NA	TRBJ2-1	TGTGCCTGGGGGGGCGGAGCAGACGTCTACAATGAGCAGTTCTTC	CAWGGGADVYNEQFF
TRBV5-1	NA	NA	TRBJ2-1	TGCGCCAGCAGCTCTGGCAGAGTACCCAACAATGAGCAGTTCTTC	CASSSGRVPNNEQFF
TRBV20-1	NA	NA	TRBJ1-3	TGCAGTGCCCTACAGGGAAGCTCTGAAAACACCATATATTTT	CSALQGSSENTIYF
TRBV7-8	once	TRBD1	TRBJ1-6	TGTGCCAGCAGCCCAACGGGACAGCCTAATTCACCCCTCCACTTT	CASSPTGQPNSPLHF
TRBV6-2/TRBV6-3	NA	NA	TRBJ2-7	TGTGCCAGCAGAACCAGATATGAATACTCCTACGAGCAGTACTTC	CASRTRYEYSYEQYF
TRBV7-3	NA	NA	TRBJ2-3	TGTGCCAGCAGCCCCCACGCCGGGGGAGATACGCAGTATTTT	CASSPHAGGDTQYF
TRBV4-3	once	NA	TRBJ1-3	TGCGCCAGCAGCCAAGATATCTCCAGGGTAGGAGGAAACACCATATATTTT	CASSQDISRVGGNTIYF
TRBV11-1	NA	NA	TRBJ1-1	TGTGCCAGCAGCTTACCAGGCAGCACTGAAGCTTTCTTT	CASSLPGSTEAFF
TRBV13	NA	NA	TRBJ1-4	TGTGCCAGCAGCTCGACAGAGAAAAATGAAAAACTGTTTTTT	CASSSTEKNEKLFF
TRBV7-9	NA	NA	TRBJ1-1	TGTGCCAGCAGCCCTACCTCTGAGCGGGGGATAAACACTGAAGCTTTCTTT	CASSPTSERGINTEAFF
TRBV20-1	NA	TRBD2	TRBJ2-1	TGCAGTGCTAGAGGCCGGGGCGTAGCGGGACATTACAATGAGCAGTTCTTC	CSARGRGVAGHYNEQFF
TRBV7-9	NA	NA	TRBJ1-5	TGTGCCAGCAGCTTAGCCGGACAGTTCCAGCCCCAGCATTTT	CASSLAGQFQPQHF
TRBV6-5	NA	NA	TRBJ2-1	TGTGCCAGCAGTTACTCGGTAGCGCCTGGCTCCTACAATGAGCAGTTCTTC	CASSYSVAPGSYNEQFF
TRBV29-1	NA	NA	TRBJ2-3	TGCAGCGTGACGACTACAGATACGCAGTATTTT	CSVTTTDTQYF
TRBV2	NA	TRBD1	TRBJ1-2	TGTGCCAGCAGTGATGGAGGGGGCAGTGGCTACACCTTC	CASSDGGGSGYTF
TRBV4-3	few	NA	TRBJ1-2	TGCGCCAGCAGCCATGGAACCAACTATGGCTACACCTTC	CASSHGTNYGYTF
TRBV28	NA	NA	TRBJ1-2	TGTGCCAGCAGTACGGACGGGAGACGCCATGGCTACACCTTC	CASSTDGRRHGYTF
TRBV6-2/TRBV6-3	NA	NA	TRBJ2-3	TGTGCCAGCAGTTACGTGGACACAGATACGCAGTATTTT	CASSYVDTDTQYF
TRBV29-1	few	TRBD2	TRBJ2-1	TGCAGCGTTGGCCTAGCGGGATACAATGAGCAGTTCTTC	CSVGLAGYNEQFF
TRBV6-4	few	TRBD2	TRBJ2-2	TGTGCCAGCAGTGTGTCTAGCGGTAGCACCGGGGAGCTGTTTTTT	CASSVSSGSTGELFF
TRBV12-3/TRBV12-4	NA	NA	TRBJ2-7	TGTGCCAGCAGCACAGGCGGCGGCTACGAGCAGTACTTC	CASSTGGGYEQYF
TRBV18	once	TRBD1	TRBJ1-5	TGTGCCAGCTCACTTGCGGACAGGTTTAAAAATAGCAATCAGCCCCAGCATTTT	CASSLADRFKNSNQPQHF
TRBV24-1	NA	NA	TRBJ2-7	TGTGCCACCAGTGACAGTACTCAGGGCTACGAGCAGTACTTC	CATSDSTQGYEQYF
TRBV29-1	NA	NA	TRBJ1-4	TGCAGCGCCTCAGAAGGGGGGTGGCGGAACGAAAAACTGTTTTTT	CSASEGGWRNEKLFF
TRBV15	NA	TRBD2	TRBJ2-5	TGTGCCACCAGCAGGCCGGGACTAGCGGGCCAAGAGACCCAGTACTTC	CATSRPGLAGQETQYF
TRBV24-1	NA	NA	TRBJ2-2	TGTGCCACCAGTGATTTGGAGGGACCGAACACCGGGGAGCTGTTTTTT	CATSDLEGPNTGELFF
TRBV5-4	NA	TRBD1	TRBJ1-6	TGTGCCAGCAGCTTGGGACAGGGGGCGTCCTCTACCTCACCCCTCCACTTT	CASSLGQGASSTSPLHF
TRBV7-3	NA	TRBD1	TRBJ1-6	TGTGCCAGCAGCCTCGGGACAGGGGCTTCACCCCTCCACTTT	CASSLGTGASPLHF
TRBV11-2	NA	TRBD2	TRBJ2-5	TGTGCCAGCGGCAACCGAGGAGCGGGGGGCCAAGAGACCCAGTACTTC	CASGNRGAGGQETQYF
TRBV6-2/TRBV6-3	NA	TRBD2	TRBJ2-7	TGTGCCAGCAGTCAACAAGGGACTAGCGGGATCTCCTACGAGCAGTACTTC	CASSQQGTSGISYEQYF
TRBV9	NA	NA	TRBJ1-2	TGTGCCAGCAGCGTAGCGGAGTTCTATGGCTACACCTTC	CASSVAEFYGYTF
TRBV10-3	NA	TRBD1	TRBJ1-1	TGTGCCATCGGAAATGACAGGGTGGACACTGAAGCTTTCTTT	CAIGNDRVDTEAFF
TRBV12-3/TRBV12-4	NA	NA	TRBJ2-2	TGTGCCAGCAGTTTCTCAAGGGACGGGGAGCTGTTTTTT	CASSFSRDGELFF
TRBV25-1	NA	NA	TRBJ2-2	TGTGCCAGCAGTGAACTGGGCCTCGTAGGGGACACCGGGGAGCTGTTTTTT	CASSELGLVGDTGELFF
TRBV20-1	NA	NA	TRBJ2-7	TGCAGTGCTAGAGATACTACCGACTACGAGCAGTACTTC	CSARDTTDYEQYF
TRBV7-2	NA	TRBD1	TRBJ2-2	TGTGCCAGCAGCGAATGGACAGGGGAAAACACCGGGGAGCTGTTTTTT	CASSEWTGENTGELFF
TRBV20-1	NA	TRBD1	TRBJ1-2	TGCAGTGCTTGGACAGGGGAGAGCTATGGCTACACCTTC	CSAWTGESYGYTF
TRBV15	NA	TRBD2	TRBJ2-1	TGTGCCACCAGCAAACTAGCGGGAGGTGAAGATGAGCAGTTCTTC	CATSKLAGGEDEQFF
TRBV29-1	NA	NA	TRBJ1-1	TGCAGCGTTGCTAAGTTGAACACTGAAGCTTTCTTT	CSVAKLNTEAFF
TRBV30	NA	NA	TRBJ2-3	TGTGCCCGAAGTCCCCGGGCGGCAGATACGCAGTATTTT	CARSPRAADTQYF
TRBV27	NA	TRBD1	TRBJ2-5	TGTGCCAGCAGTTCGTACAGGGGCCTTCAAGAGACCCAGTACTTC	CASSSYRGLQETQYF
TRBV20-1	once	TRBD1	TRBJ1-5	TGCAGTGCCGGATCCGGACAGGGGGACTATTATAGCAATCAGCCCCAGCATTTT	CSAGSGQGDYYSNQPQHF
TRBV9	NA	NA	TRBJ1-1	TGTGCCAGCAGCCCTATGGGGGGCGGGACTGAAGCTTTCTTT	CASSPMGGGTEAFF
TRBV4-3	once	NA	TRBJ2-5	TGCGCCAGCAGCCAGGCAGGGCCTCAAGAGACCCAGTACTTC	CASSQAGPQETQYF
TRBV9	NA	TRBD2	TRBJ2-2	TGTGCCAGCAGCGTGTTCCCAGCGGGAGCGAACACCGGGGAGCTGTTTTTT	CASSVFPAGANTGELFF
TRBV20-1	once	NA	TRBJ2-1	TGCAGTGCCCCTACCTCGCCGGGAGTCAACAATGAGCAGTTCTTC	CSAPTSPGVNNEQFF
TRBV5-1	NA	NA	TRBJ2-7	TGCGCCAGCAGCTTGGCCACAGTCTACGAGCAGTACTTC	CASSLATVYEQYF
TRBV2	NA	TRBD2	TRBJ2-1	TGTGCCAGCAGGACTAGCGGGGGTTGGTATGAGCAGTTCTTC	CASRTSGGWYEQFF
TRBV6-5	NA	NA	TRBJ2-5	TGTGCCAGCAGTTCTATTCAAGGAGGTCGGTGGGAGACCCAGTACTTC	CASSSIQGGRWETQYF
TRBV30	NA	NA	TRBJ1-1	TGTGCGTCGGAGGGCGGTACGAACACTGAAGCTTTCTTT	CASEGGTNTEAFF
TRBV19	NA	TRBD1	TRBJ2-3	TGTGCCAGCTATACGGGACAGGGCACAGATACGCAGTATTTT	CASYTGQGTDTQYF
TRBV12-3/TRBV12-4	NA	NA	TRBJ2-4	TGTGCCAGCAGTTCCCTCAGGGCAAACATTCAGTACTTC	CASSSLRANIQYF
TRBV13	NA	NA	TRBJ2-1	TGTGCCAGCAGTGGTGGCGGGTCTTACAATGAGCAGTTCTTC	CASSGGGSYNEQFF
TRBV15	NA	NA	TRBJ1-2	TGTGCCACCAGCAGAGGTACAGGCGGCTACACCTTC	CATSRGTGGYTF
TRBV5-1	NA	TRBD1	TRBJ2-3	TGCGCCAGCAGCCGTCTGGGGACAGCCACAGATACGCAGTATTTT	CASSRLGTATDTQYF
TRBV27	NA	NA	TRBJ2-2	TGTGCCAGCAGTTTCCCCGGGGGGGAGCTGTTTTTT	CASSFPGGELFF
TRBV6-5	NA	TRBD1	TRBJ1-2	TGTGCCAGCAGTTCCCCACCGGACAGGGGTTTGTATGGCTACACCTTC	CASSSPPDRGLYGYTF
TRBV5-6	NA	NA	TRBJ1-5	TGTGCCAGCAGCTCACGGACTCCCAATCAGCCCCAGCATTTT	CASSSRTPNQPQHF